A selection of T cell receptor beta chains follows, all from one sample in a study of cytomegalovirus exposure and HLA in healthy donors. Sequenced by immunoSEQ multiplex PCR; TCRdb stores in-frame clones only, minus some. The sample includes tens of thousands of clones, roughly three quarters of them seen just once. The specimen sequenced was PBMCs. The origin of the receptors is a young man in good health and CMV-seronegative. The CDR3 runs from the conserved cysteine through the conserved F or W. The D gene is left open where the match is weak. Size is stated for part of the rows, as once, few or many counts, or as a class when the clone is expanded.

clone size | D gene | J gene | V gene | CDR3 protein | CDR3 DNA
- | TRBD2 | TRBJ2-3 | TRBV30 | CAWSVGGGGVPDTQYF | TGTGCCTGGAGTGTAGGTGGCGGGGGGGTCCCAGATACGCAGTATTTT
- | TRBD2 | TRBJ2-5 | TRBV4-1 | CASSQDRAGGVGWETQYF | TGCGCCAGCAGCCAAGATAGAGCGGGGGGGGTTGGGTGGGAGACCCAGTACTTC
- | TRBD2 | TRBJ2-2 | TRBV18 | CASSPPSGGTNTGELFF | TGTGCCAGCTCACCGCCTAGCGGGGGGACAAACACCGGGGAGCTGTTTTTT
- | TRBD1 | TRBJ2-1 | TRBV7-9 | CASIPGQGKGEQFF | TGTGCCAGCATTCCGGGACAGGGTAAGGGTGAGCAGTTCTTC
- | - | TRBJ2-2 | TRBV10-3 | CAIKGLNTGELFF | TGTGCCATCAAGGGACTCAACACCGGGGAGCTGTTTTTT
- | - | TRBJ2-6 | TRBV7-6 | CASSRLGPSGANVLTF | TGTGCCAGCAGCCGATTGGGCCCCTCTGGGGCCAACGTCCTGACTTTC
once | - | TRBJ2-3 | TRBV19 | CASSIGRDTQYF | TGTGCCAGTAGTATTGGTAGAGATACGCAGTATTTT
few | - | TRBJ2-1 | TRBV7-6 | CASSLVGSASNEQFF | TGTGCCAGCAGCTTAGTAGGCAGCGCGAGCAATGAGCAGTTCTTC
- | - | TRBJ1-3 | TRBV29-1 | CSVVVSSGNTIYF | TGCAGCGTTGTCGTGAGCTCTGGAAACACCATATATTTT
- | TRBD2 | TRBJ2-1 | TRBV14 | CASSQSGGSEQFF | TGTGCCAGCAGCCAGTCGGGGGGTTCGGAGCAGTTCTTC
- | TRBD1 | TRBJ1-5 | TRBV19 | CASSPTGMSNQPQHF | TGTGCCAGTAGCCCGACAGGGATGAGCAATCAGCCCCAGCATTTT
once | - | TRBJ1-1 | TRBV7-9 | CASSLATAWNTEAFF | TGTGCCAGCAGCTTAGCCACAGCATGGAACACTGAAGCTTTCTTT
- | TRBD1 | TRBJ1-6 | TRBV25-1 | CASSEADRGSAPLHF | TGTGCCAGCAGTGAAGCAGACAGGGGTTCAGCACCCCTCCACTTT
few | TRBD1 | TRBJ2-7 | TRBV10-1 | CASAPDRNSYEQYF | TGCGCCAGCGCCCCGGACAGGAACTCCTACGAGCAGTACTTC
few | - | TRBJ2-2 | TRBV7-9 | CASSWAGRDTGELFF | TGTGCCAGCAGCTGGGCGGGGCGGGACACCGGGGAGCTGTTTTTT
- | - | TRBJ1-3 | TRBV30 | CAWRVGGSGNTIYF | TGTGCCTGGAGGGTGGGGGGATCTGGAAACACCATATATTTT
- | TRBD1 | TRBJ1-1 | TRBV19 | CASRRQGGSTEAFF | TGTGCCAGTAGGAGACAGGGAGGCAGCACTGAAGCTTTCTTT
- | TRBD2 | TRBJ2-3 | TRBV28 | CASSGGGVTDTQYF | TGTGCCAGCAGTGGCGGGGGAGTCACAGATACGCAGTATTTT
- | - | TRBJ1-2 | TRBV15 | CATSLKTAEKRGYTF | TGTGCCACCAGCCTGAAGACAGCAGAGAAGCGCGGCTACACCTTC
once | - | TRBJ1-5 | TRBV2 | CASSEAGVNQPQHF | TGTGCCAGCAGTGAAGCCGGGGTCAATCAGCCCCAGCATTTT
- | TRBD1 | TRBJ1-5 | TRBV6-5 | CASSALDRRYQPQHF | TGTGCCAGCAGCGCACTGGACAGGAGGTATCAGCCCCAGCATTTT
- | - | TRBJ2-7 | TRBV5-1 | CASSPGRGPGQYF | TGCGCCAGCAGCCCCGGACGGGGTCCAGGGCAGTACTTC
- | TRBD1 | TRBJ1-2 | TRBV7-2 | CASSSSGQGSDGYTF | TGTGCCAGCAGCTCCTCGGGACAGGGGTCGGACGGCTACACCTTC
- | - | TRBJ1-1 | TRBV28 | CASSLALGRGRNTEAFF | TGTGCCAGCAGTTTGGCCCTCGGTCGGGGGAGGAACACTGAAGCTTTCTTT
- | TRBD1 | TRBJ2-7 | TRBV18 | CASSQADRENEQYF | TGTGCCAGCTCACAAGCGGACAGGGAGAACGAGCAGTACTTC
- | - | TRBJ1-2 | TRBV5-6 | CASSHVLGYGYTF | TGTGCCAGCAGCCATGTACTTGGCTATGGCTACACCTTC
- | - | TRBJ2-5 | TRBV7-9 | CANSLTDLSKQETQYF | TGTGCCAACAGCTTAACAGACCTCAGCAAACAAGAGACCCAGTACTTC
- | - | TRBJ1-1 | TRBV5-5 | CASSLDLRLLNTEAFF | TGTGCCAGCAGCTTGGATCTCAGGCTTTTGAACACTGAAGCTTTCTTT
- | TRBD1 | TRBJ1-2 | TRBV10-2 | CASSRTGGSGGYTF | TGCGCCAGCAGTAGGACAGGGGGCTCGGGTGGCTACACCTTC
once | - | TRBJ1-5 | TRBV6-5 | CASSSPSLNQPQHF | TGTGCCAGCAGTTCCCCCAGTCTCAATCAGCCCCAGCATTTT
- | - | TRBJ1-1 | TRBV9 | CASSATQPGGAVLEAFF | TGTGCCAGCAGCGCAACCCAACCTGGGGGGGCGGTCCTTGAAGCTTTCTTT
- | TRBD1 | TRBJ2-7 | TRBV27 | CASSLTGRGSSYEQYF | TGTGCCAGCAGTCTAACCGGCAGGGGGAGCTCCTACGAGCAGTACTTC
- | TRBD1 | TRBJ2-4 | TRBV4-1 | CASSPGTGDINIQYF | TGCGCCAGCAGCCCGGGGACAGGAGATATAAACATTCAGTACTTC
- | TRBD2 | TRBJ2-5 | TRBV19 | CASSMGGGRETQYF | TGTGCCAGTAGTATGGGCGGGGGGAGAGAGACCCAGTACTTC
- | TRBD1 | TRBJ1-6 | TRBV6-5 | CASSYQDRVNSPLHF | TGTGCCAGCAGTTACCAGGACAGGGTTAATTCACCCCTCCACTTT
few | - | TRBJ2-1 | TRBV5-1 | CASSFSGNEQFF | TGCGCCAGCAGCTTTTCGGGGAATGAGCAGTTCTTC
- | - | TRBJ1-1 | TRBV13 | CASSLLPEAFF | TGTGCCAGCAGCTTGCTACCCGAAGCTTTCTTT
- | - | TRBJ2-3 | TRBV10-3 | CAISELGQTYTDTQYF | TGTGCCATCAGTGAGTTAGGACAGACATACACAGATACGCAGTATTTT
- | TRBD2 | TRBJ2-1 | TRBV5-1 | CASRGLAGGPDNEQFF | TGCGCCAGCAGAGGGCTAGCGGGGGGGCCGGACAATGAGCAGTTCTTC
- | - | TRBJ1-1 | TRBV29-1 | CSGRPGDTEAFF | TGCAGCGGCCGGCCAGGGGACACTGAAGCTTTCTTT
- | TRBD1 | TRBJ1-2 | TRBV2 | CASIYYSGQGLSGYTF | TGTGCCAGCATTTACTATTCGGGACAGGGGCTGAGCGGCTACACCTTC
- | TRBD1 | TRBJ1-6 | TRBV6-1 | CASSAGGVSSPLHF | TGTGCCAGCAGTGCAGGGGGCGTCAGTTCACCCCTCCACTTT
- | - | TRBJ2-1 | TRBV4-3 | CASSQDTAGNVWYEQFF | TGCGCCAGCAGCCAAGATACGGCCGGGAACGTTTGGTATGAGCAGTTCTTC
- | - | TRBJ1-6 | TRBV10-3 | CAISAGGSPLHF | TGTGCCATCAGTGCAGGTGGATCACCCCTCCACTTT
- | - | TRBJ1-4 | TRBV18 | CASSIQRGVTEKLFF | TGTGCCAGCTCCATTCAGCGGGGTGTTACTGAAAAACTGTTTTTT
once | - | TRBJ2-7 | TRBV19 | CASSIRAANSYEQYF | TGTGCCAGTAGTATACGAGCGGCGAACTCCTACGAGCAGTACTTC
- | TRBD1 | TRBJ2-5 | TRBV29-1 | CSVGLGQGLQETQYF | TGCAGCGTTGGCCTGGGACAGGGGCTTCAAGAGACCCAGTACTTC
- | - | TRBJ1-2 | TRBV30 | CAWRPPIRYGYTF | TGTGCCTGGAGACCTCCAATACGGTATGGCTACACCTTC
- | TRBD1 | TRBJ1-2 | TRBV29-1 | CSGETGGPNYGYTF | TGCAGCGGGGAGACAGGGGGCCCTAACTATGGCTACACCTTC
few | - | TRBJ1-6 | TRBV6-5 | CASSYSGAQNNSPLHF | TGTGCCAGCAGTTACTCAGGGGCCCAAAATAATTCACCCCTCCACTTT
- | - | TRBJ2-7 | TRBV18 | CASSPSGSYTYEQYF | TGTGCCAGCTCACCATCAGGGTCTTATACCTACGAGCAGTACTTC
- | - | TRBJ1-2 | TRBV28 | CASSSETANYGYTF | TGTGCCAGCAGTTCAGAGACAGCCAACTATGGCTACACCTTC
- | TRBD1 | TRBJ1-2 | TRBV9 | CASSGESGTGHGYTF | TGTGCCAGCAGCGGCGAATCCGGGACAGGGCATGGCTACACCTTC
- | - | TRBJ2-3 | TRBV18 | CASSKTGGHNTGDTQYF | TGTGCCAGCTCAAAGACGGGGGGCCACAACACAGGAGATACGCAGTATTTT
- | TRBD1 | TRBJ1-6 | TRBV15 | CATSQPGGEGSYNSPLHF | TGTGCCACCAGCCAACCAGGGGGCGAAGGCTCCTATAATTCACCCCTCCACTTT
few | - | TRBJ2-1 | TRBV29-1 | CSVASLLGAVNNEQFF | TGCAGCGTTGCATCCCTCTTAGGCGCGGTTAACAATGAGCAGTTCTTC